The sequence of this T cell receptor (beta chain) was determined in a study of T cells in Graves' hyperthyroidism and ophthalmopathy (dated by TCRdb to between 2018 and 2021). Looking at the study overall: Peripheral blood samples were taken at the time of initial diagnosis, prior to any treatment. TCR Vbeta CDR3 sequencing of 135 peripheral blood samples (approximately 44 ophthalmopathy, about 80 hyperthyroidism and roughly 17 progressor patients) is reported in the paper. The roughly 100 discovery patients were randomly divided into training and test sets at a 7:3 ratio. After blood sampling, hyperthyroidism patients were treated with methimazole at a starting dose of 30 mg daily, and ophthalmopathy patients were treated with high-dose intravenous methylprednisolone. To identify distinguishing TCR V-J signatures, a discovery cohort of 100 or so patients was used, comprising 43 with Graves' ophthalmopathy and approximately 58 with stable Graves' hyperthyroidism. Whether ophthalmopathy could be predicted prospectively was tested in an independent validation cohort made up of under 20 hyperthyroidism patients plus 17 patients who later progressed to ophthalmopathy. Thyroid tissue and blood T-cell repertoires from about six Graves' hyperthyroidism patients were also compared in the study. What the work shows at the level of the full study, not this receptor alone: Ophthalmopathy was separated from stable hyperthyroidism by a 13 V-J signature model, with around 90% sensitivity and about 81% specificity obtained in cross-validation and 80%/75% obtained in testing. In validation, progression to ophthalmopathy was predicted by the model with approximately 67% sensitivity and 72% to 85% specificity, a median of 6.5 months before onset. Blood samples also contained most of the expanded thyroid clonotypes (frequency above 0.001), which suggests that blood repertoires may reflect thyroid immune responses. No statistical method was used to fix the sample size in advance, and group allocation was not hidden from the investigators.

The TCR beta CDR3 regions were amplified from the RNA transcripts. For the first round of RT-PCR on the TCR CDR3, the HTBI primer set was used together with the Qiagen OneStep RT-PCR kit. Libraries were constructed in a second round of multiplex PCR, after which size selection and purification were performed. Paired-end sequencing of the libraries was performed with 100 bp reads on an Illumina HiSeq2000. The source study handled its data this way. Raw data were processed with SOAPnuke, discarding reads with adapters, uncalled bases, mean Phred below 15, or no exact constant-primer or identifier match. High-quality paired reads were merged with COPE v1.2.5, and unique nucleotide sequences were defined as clonotypes. MiTCR v1.1 was used to align the clonotypes against IMGT TRBV, TRBD and TRBJ reference segments. The analysis included only V-J combinations with a frequency above 0.0001, which together covered more than 99% of the repertoires. A TCS score was defined as the ratio between F50 (clonal expansion) and ExV (chaos), using BLOSUM62-based TCRdist between CDR3 peptides within each V-J. Welch's t-statistics and random forest reduced 514 V-J features to 10 to 15, which were used in a naive Bayes classifier (R e1071). The raw public reads went through TCRdb reprocessing: fastp at Q25, MiXCR clone calling, in-frame beta chains kept. Records with the same CDR3 protein are collapsed into one entry carrying the most frequent genes and DNA. The V and J calls reflect TCRdb's pipeline rather than the authors' work. This sample gives 450,000 to 550,000 distinct CDR3 sequences in total; approximately 25% of them show up just once. Around 10% of the sample is in the top ten clones.

This clonotype came up a few times. Its antigen is not yet known. No clone much larger than this one lies a single base away; base qualities are absent. Ophthalmopathy patients had moderately to severely active disease, Clinical Activity Score of at least 3, NOSPECS grade of at least 4, and duration under 3 months. Exclusion was applied to patients with uncontrolled infections, other autoimmune diseases, pregnancy or lactation. Clinical symptoms, serum thyroxine and TRAb, thyroid ultrasound, and orbital computed tomography formed the basis for the diagnoses. PBMCs were isolated from roughly 10 ml of fresh peripheral blood by Ficoll-Paque density gradient centrifugation. Total RNA was extracted with Trizol reagent, and quality was checked on an Agilent 2100 Bioanalyzer. From the germline V gene (reference sequence), CDR1 is GTSNPN and CDR2 is SVGIG. The CDR3 runs 12 residues from the cysteine to the phenylalanine. Just the 36-base CDR3 DNA is kept, in frame starting at base 1. V is clipped by 3 bases and J by 8 bases, and the sequence between their germline boundaries is 10 bases long.

The origin of this receptor is a young woman with Graves' ophthalmopathy. The specimen was blood. This receptor chain uses TRBV30 and TRBJ2-2, with TRBD1 perhaps the D gene, on 5 matching bases. The nucleotide sequence is TGTGCCTGGAGCAGGGAAAAAGGGGAGCTGTTTTTT. The encoded protein is CAWSREKGELFF. The full variable domain, completed from the reference TRBV30 and TRBJ2-2 proteins outside the CDR3, reads SQTIHQWPATLVQPVGSPLSLECTVEGTSNPNLYWYRQAAGRGLQLLFYSVGIGQISSEVPQNLSASRPQDRQFILSSKKLLLSDSGFYLCAWSREKGELFFGEGSRLTVL.